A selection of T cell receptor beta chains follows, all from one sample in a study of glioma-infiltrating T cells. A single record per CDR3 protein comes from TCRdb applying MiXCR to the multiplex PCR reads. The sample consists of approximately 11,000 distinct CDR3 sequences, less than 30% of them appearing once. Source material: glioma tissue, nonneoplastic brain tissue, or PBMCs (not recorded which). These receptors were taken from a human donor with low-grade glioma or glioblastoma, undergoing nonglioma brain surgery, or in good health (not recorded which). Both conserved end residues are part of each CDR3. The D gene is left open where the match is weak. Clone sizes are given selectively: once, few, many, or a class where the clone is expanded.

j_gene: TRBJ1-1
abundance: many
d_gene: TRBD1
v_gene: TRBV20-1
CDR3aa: CSAEPGQGNTEAFF
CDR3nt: TGCAGTGCTGAACCGGGACAGGGGAACACTGAAGCTTTCTTT

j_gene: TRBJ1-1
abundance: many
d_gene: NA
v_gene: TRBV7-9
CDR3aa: CASSLGGGSYTEAFF
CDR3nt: TGTGCCAGCAGCTTAGGGGGGGGTAGTTACACTGAAGCTTTCTTT

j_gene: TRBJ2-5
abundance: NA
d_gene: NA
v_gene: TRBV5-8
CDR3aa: CASSEGQQETQYF
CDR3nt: TGTGCCAGCAGCGAAGGACAGCAAGAGACCCAGTACTTC

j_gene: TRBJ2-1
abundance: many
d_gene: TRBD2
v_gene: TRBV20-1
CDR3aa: CSASYFSGRGDNEQFF
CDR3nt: TGCAGTGCTAGTTACTTTAGCGGGAGAGGGGACAATGAGCAGTTCTTC

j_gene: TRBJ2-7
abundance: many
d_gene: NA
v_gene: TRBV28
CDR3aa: CASTSFGSYEQYF
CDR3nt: TGTGCCAGCACCTCCTTTGGGTCCTACGAGCAGTACTTC

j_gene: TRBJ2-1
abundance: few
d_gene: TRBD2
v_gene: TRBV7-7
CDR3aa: CASSLGLAGYEQFF
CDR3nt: TGTGCTAGCAGCTTAGGACTAGCGGGATATGAGCAGTTCTTC

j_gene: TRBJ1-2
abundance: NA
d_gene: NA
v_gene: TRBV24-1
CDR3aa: CATSDAIAYYGYTF
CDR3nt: TGTGCCACCAGTGACGCCATAGCCTACTATGGCTACACCTTC

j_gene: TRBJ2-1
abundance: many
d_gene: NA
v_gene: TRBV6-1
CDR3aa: CASSGGDDYNEQFF
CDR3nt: TGTGCCAGCAGTGGGGGAGATGACTACAATGAGCAGTTCTTC

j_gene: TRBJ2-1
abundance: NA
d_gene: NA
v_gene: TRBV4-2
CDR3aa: CASSQDYSGSYNEQFF
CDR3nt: TGTGCCAGCAGCCAGGACTATAGCGGATCTTACAATGAGCAGTTCTTC

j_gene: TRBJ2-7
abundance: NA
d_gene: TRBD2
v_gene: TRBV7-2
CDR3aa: CASGHGTSRYEQYF
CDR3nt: TGTGCCAGCGGCCACGGGACTAGCAGGTACGAGCAGTACTTC

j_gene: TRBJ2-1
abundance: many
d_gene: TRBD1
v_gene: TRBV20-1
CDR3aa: CGSLLDRGSDEQFF
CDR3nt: TGCGGATCGCTTTTGGACAGGGGATCCGATGAGCAGTTCTTC

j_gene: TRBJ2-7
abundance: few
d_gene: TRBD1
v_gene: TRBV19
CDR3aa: CASSLTRDRKVEQYF
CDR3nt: TGTGCCAGTAGTCTCACCAGGGACAGGAAGGTGGAGCAGTACTTC

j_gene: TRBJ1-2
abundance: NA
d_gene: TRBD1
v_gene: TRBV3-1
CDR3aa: CASSQRTGWYTF
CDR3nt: TGTGCCAGCAGCCAGCGGACAGGCTGGTACACCTTC

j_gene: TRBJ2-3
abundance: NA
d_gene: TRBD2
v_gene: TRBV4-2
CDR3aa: CASSPSVAGSTDTQYF
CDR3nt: TGTGCCAGCAGCCCGTCGGTAGCGGGAAGCACAGATACGCAGTATTTT

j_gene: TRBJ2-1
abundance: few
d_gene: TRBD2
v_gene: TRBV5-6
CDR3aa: CASTLLAGEVNEQFF
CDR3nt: TGTGCCAGCACCCTACTAGCGGGAGAGGTCAATGAGCAGTTCTTC

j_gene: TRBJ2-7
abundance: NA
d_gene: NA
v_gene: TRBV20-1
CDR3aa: CSVKLDRAPYEQYF
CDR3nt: TGCAGCGTTAAACTCGACCGTGCGCCCTACGAGCAGTACTTC

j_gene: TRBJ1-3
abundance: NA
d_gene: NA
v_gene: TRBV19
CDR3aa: CASREGRVTAGNTIYF
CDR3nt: TGTGCCAGTAGGGAAGGGCGGGTTACGGCTGGAAACACCATATATTTT

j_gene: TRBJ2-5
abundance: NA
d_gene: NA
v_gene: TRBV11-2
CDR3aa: CASSLLGGGGTQYF
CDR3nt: TGTGCCAGCAGCTTGCTGGGGGGGGGCGGGACCCAGTACTTC

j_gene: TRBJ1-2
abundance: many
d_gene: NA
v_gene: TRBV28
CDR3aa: CASSTRGRLYGYTF
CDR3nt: TGTGCCAGCAGTACCCGGGGACGCCTCTATGGCTACACCTTC

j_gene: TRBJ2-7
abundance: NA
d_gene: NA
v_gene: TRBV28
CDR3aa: CASSPTGKPYEQYF
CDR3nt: TGTGCCAGCAGCCCGACGGGGAAACCTTACGAGCAGTACTTC